This T cell receptor (beta chain) was identified in a study of shared clonotypes between healthy human individuals. About the research overall: For every donor, three CD4 naive, three CD4 memory, two CD8 naive and one CD8 memory plates were used. Broader study findings: Sharing across four donors was highest in naive CD4 (around 5%) and lowest in memory CD8 (0.4%).

Method: immunoSEQ multiplex PCR; TCRdb's copy keeps in-frame clones and lacks some. The repertoire includes 1.5 million to 2.5 million clones, roughly 94% of them detected once, and approximately 1.2% sits in the top ten. The naive CD8 population came from CD45RO-negative cells selected for CCR7, without terminally differentiated effector memory CD45RA+ cells. A note on this clone: Its antigen is still unknown.

The V gene's germline CDR1 is LNHDA and CDR2 SQIVND (reference sequence). There are 12 residues in the CDR3. This chain links TRBV19 with TRBJ2-7; D remains ambiguous. The sample comprised naive CD8+ T cells sorted from blood. The receptor comes from a man aged 18-30 years in good health. CDR3 DNA sequence: TGTCCAAGCCGACCCCGCCTTCGAGAGCAGTACTTC. Its translation: CPSRPRLREQYF.